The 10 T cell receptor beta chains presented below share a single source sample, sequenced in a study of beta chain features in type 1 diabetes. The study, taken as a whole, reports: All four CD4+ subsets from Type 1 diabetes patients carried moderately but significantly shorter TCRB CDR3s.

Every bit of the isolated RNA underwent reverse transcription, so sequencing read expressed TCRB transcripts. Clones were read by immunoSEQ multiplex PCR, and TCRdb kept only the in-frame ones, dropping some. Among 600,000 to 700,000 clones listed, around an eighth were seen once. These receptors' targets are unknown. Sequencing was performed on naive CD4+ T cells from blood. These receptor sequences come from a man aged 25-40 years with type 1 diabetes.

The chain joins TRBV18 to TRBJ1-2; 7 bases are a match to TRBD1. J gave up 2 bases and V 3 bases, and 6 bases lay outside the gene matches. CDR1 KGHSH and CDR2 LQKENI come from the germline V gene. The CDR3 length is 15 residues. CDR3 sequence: CASSPDRVQNYGYTF. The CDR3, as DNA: TGTGCCAGCTCACCCGACAGGGTACAAAACTATGGCTACACCTTC.

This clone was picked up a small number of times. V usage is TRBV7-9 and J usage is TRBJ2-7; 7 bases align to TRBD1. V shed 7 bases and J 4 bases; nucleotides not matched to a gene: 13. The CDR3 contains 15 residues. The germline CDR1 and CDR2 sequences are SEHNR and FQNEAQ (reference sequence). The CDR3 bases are TGTGCCAGCACCATAGGACAGGTGACCTCTTACGAGCAGTACTTC. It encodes CASTIGQVTSYEQYF.

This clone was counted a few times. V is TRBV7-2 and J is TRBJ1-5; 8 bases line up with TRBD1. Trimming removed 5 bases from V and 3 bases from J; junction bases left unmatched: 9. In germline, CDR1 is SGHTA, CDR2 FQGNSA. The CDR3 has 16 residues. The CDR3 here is CASSPTTGAANQPQHF. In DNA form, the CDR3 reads TGTGCCAGCAGCCCAACGACAGGGGCGGCCAATCAGCCCCAGCATTTT. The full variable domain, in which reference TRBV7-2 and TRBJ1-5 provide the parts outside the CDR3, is GAGVSQSPSNKVTEKGKDVELRCDPISGHTALYWYRQSLGQGLEFLIYFQGNSAPDKSGLPSDRFSAERTGGSVSTLTIQRTQQEDSAVYLCASSPTTGAANQPQHFGDGTRLSIL.

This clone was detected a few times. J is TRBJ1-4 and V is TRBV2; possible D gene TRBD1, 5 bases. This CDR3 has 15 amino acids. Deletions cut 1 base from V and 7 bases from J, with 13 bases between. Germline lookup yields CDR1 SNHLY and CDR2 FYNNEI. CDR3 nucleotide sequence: TGTGCCAGCAGTGAAGGCGCAGGGCTGGGTGAAAAACTGTTTTTT. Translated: CASSEGAGLGEKLFF.

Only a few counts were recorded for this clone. CDR3 bases: TGTGCCAGCAGCTTGGCGGTTGGCGGACTAAACATTCAGTACTTC. This codes for CASSLAVGGLNIQYF. The J gene is TRBJ2-4, the V gene TRBV5-4; tentatively, D is TRBD2 (5 bases). The CDR3 is made up of 15 amino acids. Trimming cost V 0 bases and J 6 bases, with 13 bases left between them. Looked up from germline, CDR1 is SGHNT and CDR2 is YYREEE (reference sequence).

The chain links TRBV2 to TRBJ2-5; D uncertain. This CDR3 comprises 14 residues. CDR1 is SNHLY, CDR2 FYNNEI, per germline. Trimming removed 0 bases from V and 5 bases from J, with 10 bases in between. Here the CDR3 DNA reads TGTGCCAGCAGTGAAGCGTCGAGAGAGGAGACCCAGTACTTC. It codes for CASSEASREETQYF.

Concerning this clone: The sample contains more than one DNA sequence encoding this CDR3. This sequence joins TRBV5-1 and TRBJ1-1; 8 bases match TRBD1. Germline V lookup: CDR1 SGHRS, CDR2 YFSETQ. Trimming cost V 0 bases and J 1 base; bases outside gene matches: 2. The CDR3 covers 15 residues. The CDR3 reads CASSLVGQGNTEAFF. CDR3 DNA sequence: TGCGCCAGCAGCTTGGTAGGACAGGGGAACACTGAAGCTTTCTTT.

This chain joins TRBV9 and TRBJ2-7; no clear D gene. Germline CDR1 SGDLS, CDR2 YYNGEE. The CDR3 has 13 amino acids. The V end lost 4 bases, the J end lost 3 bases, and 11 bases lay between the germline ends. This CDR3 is CASSPGVIYEQYF. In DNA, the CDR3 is TGTGCCAGCAGCCCTGGGGTAATCTACGAGCAGTACTTC.

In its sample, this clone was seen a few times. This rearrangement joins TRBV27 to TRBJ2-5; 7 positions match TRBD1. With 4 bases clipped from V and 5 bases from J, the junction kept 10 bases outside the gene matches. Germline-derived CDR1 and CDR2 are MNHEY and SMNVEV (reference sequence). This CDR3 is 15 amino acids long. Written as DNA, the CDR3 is TGTGCCAGCAGTTCGGGACAGTCCCTTGGGGAGACCCAGTACTTC. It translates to CASSSGQSLGETQYF.

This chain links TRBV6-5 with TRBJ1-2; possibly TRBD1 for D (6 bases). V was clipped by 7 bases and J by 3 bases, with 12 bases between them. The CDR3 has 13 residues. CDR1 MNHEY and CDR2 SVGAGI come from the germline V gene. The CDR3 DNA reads TGTGCCAGCACGCCAGGGGCGGACTATGGCTACACCTTC. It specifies CASTPGADYGYTF.